The 9 T cell receptor beta chains in this list originate from one sample, sequenced in a study of T cells in Graves' hyperthyroidism and ophthalmopathy. Amplification targeted TCR beta CDR3 regions from RNA transcripts. The HTBI primer set was used in a first-round RT-PCR of the TCR CDR3. TCRdb reprocessed the multiplex PCR reads with MiXCR, giving one entry per CDR3 protein. The sample lists approximately 370,000 distinct CDR3 sequences, about 18% seen once, with approximately 33% in the top ten. The source material was blood. These TCRs come from a woman in her 30s with Graves' hyperthyroidism that later progressed to Graves' ophthalmopathy.

The chain carries TRBV5-1 and TRBJ2-3; 14 bases are a match to TRBD2. This CDR3 has 15 residues. Germline-derived CDR1 and CDR2 are SGHRS and YFSETQ. The J segment lost 8 bases and the V segment lost 4 bases, leaving 6 bases of the junction unmatched. The CDR3 DNA reads TGCGCCAGCAGCCGGGGACTAGCGGGAGCTGGTACGCAGTATTTT. Encoded protein: CASSRGLAGAGTQYF.

As regards this clonotype: This may be a read error: a much more frequent sequence differs by one nucleotide. The chain has TRBV6-1 and TRBJ2-3; D is unclear. The CDR3 extends over 13 amino acids. The V end was cut by 3 bases, the J end by 6 bases, with 10 bases between. Per the germline V gene, CDR1 is MNHNS and CDR2 is SASEGT. The CDR3 sequence is CASSESKYDTQYF. In DNA form, the CDR3 reads TGTGCCAGCAGTGAGTCGAAATACGATACGCAGTATTTT.

Concerning this clonotype: The junction differs from germline at one of its ends, possibly a read error. The rearrangement links TRBV20-1 to TRBJ1-2, with D unclear. Germline CDR1 reads DFQATT; CDR2 reads SNEGSKA (reference sequence). This CDR3 comprises 13 residues. CDR3 DNA: TGCAGTGCTAGAGGTTCAACTAACTATGGCCACACCTTC. It encodes CSARGSTNYGHTF.

This clonotype was recorded many times. The chain has TRBV28 and TRBJ2-7, with D possibly being TRBD2 (6 bases). The CDR3 consists of 13 residues. The V end lost 2 bases, the J end lost 3 bases, and 8 bases lay between the germline ends. Germline assignment: CDR1 MDHEN and CDR2 SYDVKM. CDR3 nucleotides: TGTGCCAGCAGTTTAACTAGCAGCTACGAGCAGTACTTC. As protein: CASSLTSSYEQYF.

The rearrangement joins TRBV6-5 to TRBJ1-1, with D maybe TRBD1 (6 bases). Germline CDR1 is MNHEY and CDR2 is SVGAGI. V lost 2 bases and J lost 1, with 8 bases in between. The CDR3 covers 14 residues. The CDR3 DNA follows: TGTGCCAGCAGTTACGCACAGGGGAACACTGAAGCTTTCTTT. This encodes CASSYAQGNTEAFF.

In its sample, this clonotype was seen many times. This chain connects TRBV12-3 or TRBV12-4 to TRBJ1-2, with D tentatively TRBD1 (5 bases). V lost 1 base to trimming and J lost 8 bases, with 23 bases between them. The CDR3 sequence is 17 residues long. The CDR3 DNA sequence: TGTGCCAGCAGTTTAGTACTGATAGCAGGGCGGAAGGTCGGCTACACCTTC. Residues: CASSLVLIAGRKVGYTF.

The CDR3 coding sequence is TGTGCCAGCAGCCCCGGGGCCCGTGGCATCCAAGAAAAACTGTTTTTT. Its translation is CASSPGARGIQEKLFF. V usage is TRBV7-9 and J usage is TRBJ1-4; D is perhaps TRBD1 (5 bases). The CDR3 consists of 16 residues. Germline assignment: CDR1 SEHNR and CDR2 FQNEAQ (reference sequence). V lost 5 bases, J lost 8 bases, and 21 bases lay in between.

The chain carries TRBV6-1 and TRBJ2-1, with 16 bases matching TRBD2. Germline CDR1 MNHNS, CDR2 SASEGT. Trimming removed 6 bases from V and 9 bases from J; junction bases left unmatched: 11. This CDR3 is 17 amino acids long. The CDR3 is CASSSVRGTSGRGEQFF. CDR3 nucleotides: TGTGCCAGCAGCTCCGTAAGAGGGACTAGCGGGAGGGGTGAGCAGTTCTTC.

In this sample, this clonotype turned up many times. V and J are TRBV20-1 and TRBJ2-7, with D hard to call. The CDR3 is 13 amino acids. Germline loops: CDR1 DFQATT, CDR2 SNEGSKA (reference sequence). V was trimmed by 6 bases and J by 0 bases, leaving 12 bases between them. CDR3 nucleotides: TGCAGTGCCGAGTCCAAGGCCTCCTACGAGCAGTACTTC. It translates to CSAESKASYEQYF.